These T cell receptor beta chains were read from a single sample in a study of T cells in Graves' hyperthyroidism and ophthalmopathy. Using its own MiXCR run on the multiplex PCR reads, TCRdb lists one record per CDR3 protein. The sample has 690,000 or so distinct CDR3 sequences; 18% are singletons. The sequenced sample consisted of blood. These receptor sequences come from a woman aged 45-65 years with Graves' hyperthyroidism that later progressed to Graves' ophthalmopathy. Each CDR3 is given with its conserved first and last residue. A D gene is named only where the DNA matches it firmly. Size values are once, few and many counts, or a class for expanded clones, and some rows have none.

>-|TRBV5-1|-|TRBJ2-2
TGCGCCAGCAGCTTGGCGACGGGACAACCCACCGGGGAGCTGTTTTTT
CASSLATGQPTGELFF
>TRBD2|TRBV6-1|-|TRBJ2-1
TGTGCCAGCAGAAGCGAAGGGACGGGGGGGCCGTTTGGTGAGCAGTTCTTC
CASRSEGTGGPFGEQFF
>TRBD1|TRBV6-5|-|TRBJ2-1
TGTGCCAGCAGTTACCGGGACAGAGCCCCCTACAATGAGCAGTTCTTC
CASSYRDRAPYNEQFF
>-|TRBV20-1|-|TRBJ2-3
TGCAGTGCTAGAGATTCGGGGGAAGCGGCAGATACGCAGTATTTT
CSARDSGEAADTQYF
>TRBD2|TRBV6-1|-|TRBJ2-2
TGTGCCAGCAGAAGACTAGCGGGGGCGAACACCGGGGAGCTGTTTTTT
CASRRLAGANTGELFF
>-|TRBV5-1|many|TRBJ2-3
TGCGCCAGCAGCCCGTCACGGGGAGGAGATACGCAGTATTTT
CASSPSRGGDTQYF
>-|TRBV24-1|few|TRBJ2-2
TGTGCCACCAGTGACCCCGGGACCGGGGAGCTGTTTTTT
CATSDPGTGELFF
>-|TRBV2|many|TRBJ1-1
TGTGCCAGCAAAGATGGGGGGGAATTCATGGGAAACACTGAAGCTTTCTTT
CASKDGGEFMGNTEAFF
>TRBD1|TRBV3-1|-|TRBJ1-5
TGTGCCAGCAGCCAAGCCCCGACAGGGGGACAGCCCCGGCATTTT
CASSQAPTGGQPRHF
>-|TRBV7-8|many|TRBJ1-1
TGTGCCAGCAGCTCGTGGGGCACTGAAGCTTTCTTT
CASSSWGTEAFF
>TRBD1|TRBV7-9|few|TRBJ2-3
TGTGCCAGCAGCCCCTCGACAGGGACCACAGATACGCAGTATTTT
CASSPSTGTTDTQYF
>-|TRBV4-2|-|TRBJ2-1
TGTGCCAGCAGCCAAGGTGACCGGGGCCGTGGGGGCAATGAGCAGTTCTTC
CASSQGDRGRGGNEQFF
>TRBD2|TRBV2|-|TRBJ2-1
TGTGCCAGACAGACTAGCGGGGGCCCCTACAATGAGCAGTTCTTC
CARQTSGGPYNEQFF
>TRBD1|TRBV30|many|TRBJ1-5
TGTGCCTGTGAGACAGGGGACCCAGGCAATCAGCCCCAGCATTTT
CACETGDPGNQPQHF
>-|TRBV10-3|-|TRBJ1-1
TGTGCCATCAGTGAGTCGAATCGGGGGCCTGAAGCTTTCTTT
CAISESNRGPEAFF
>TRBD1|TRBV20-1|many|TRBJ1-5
TGCAGTGCTTCGGGACAGGGGGGCAATCAGCCCCAGCATTTT
CSASGQGGNQPQHF
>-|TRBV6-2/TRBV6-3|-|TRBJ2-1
TGTGCCAGCAGTGTCACGGGGGGCGGTGAGACCCAGTTCTTC
CASSVTGGGETQFF
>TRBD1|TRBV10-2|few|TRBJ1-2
TGCGCCAGCAGAACACAGGGGGCCTTAAACTATGGCTACACCTTC
CASRTQGALNYGYTF
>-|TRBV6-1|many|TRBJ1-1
TGTGCCAGCAGTCGCATCCCCGGGGTCACTGAAGCTTTCTTT
CASSRIPGVTEAFF
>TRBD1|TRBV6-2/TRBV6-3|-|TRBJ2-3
TGTGCCAGCAGGAGGGACAGAGCTTTCACAGATGCGCAGTATTTT
CASRRDRAFTDAQYF
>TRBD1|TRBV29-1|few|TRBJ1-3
TGCAGCGTACACTCGACAGGGGTCTATTCTGGAAACACCATATATTTT
CSVHSTGVYSGNTIYF
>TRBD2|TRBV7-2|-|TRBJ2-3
TGTGCCAGCATCCAGGCTAGCGGGAGGGCCTTAGATACGCAGTATTTT
CASIQASGRALDTQYF
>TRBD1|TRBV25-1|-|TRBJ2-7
TGTGCCAGCATCCGGGACAGGGGAGACGAGCAGTACTTC
CASIRDRGDEQYF
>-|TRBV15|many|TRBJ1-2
TGTGCCACCAGCAGAGGGGCTAACTATGGCTACACCTTC
CATSRGANYGYTF
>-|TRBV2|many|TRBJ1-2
TGTGCCAGCAGTGAACTTCGGCCGTATGGCTACACCTTC
CASSELRPYGYTF
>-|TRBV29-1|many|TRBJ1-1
TGCAGCGTTGATGGGGGGGTCGAAGCTTTCTTT
CSVDGGVEAFF
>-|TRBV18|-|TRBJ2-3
TGTGCCAGCTCCAGAGCGAGTGGAACTAGCACAGATACGCAGTATTTT
CASSRASGTSTDTQYF
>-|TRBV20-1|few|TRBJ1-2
TGCAGTGCTAGAAAGATTTCTAACTATGGCTACACCTTC
CSARKISNYGYTF
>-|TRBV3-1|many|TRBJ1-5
TGTGCCAGCAGCCAAGCCTTTGGGGTGCCCCAGCATTTT
CASSQAFGVPQHF
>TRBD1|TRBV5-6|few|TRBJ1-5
TGTGCCAGCAGCCTCTCCGGGACAGGGGGCAATCAGCCCCAGCATTTT
CASSLSGTGGNQPQHF
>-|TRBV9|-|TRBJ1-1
TGTGCCAGCAGCGTGATCGGGGGGGACACTGAAGCTTTCTTT
CASSVIGGDTEAFF
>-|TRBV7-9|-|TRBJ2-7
TGTGCCAGCAGCCCCGCGGGACCAAACTACGAGCAGTACTTC
CASSPAGPNYEQYF
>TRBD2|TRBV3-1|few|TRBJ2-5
TGTGCCAGCAGCCAAGCGACTAGCGGGGTAGAGACCCAGTACTTC
CASSQATSGVETQYF
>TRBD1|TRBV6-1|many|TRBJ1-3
TGTGCCAGCAGTTTAGGGGGCGATGGAAACACCATATATTTT
CASSLGGDGNTIYF
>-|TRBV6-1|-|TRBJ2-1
TGTGCCAGCAGTGACGTTGGCGTCAATGAGCAGTTCTTC
CASSDVGVNEQFF
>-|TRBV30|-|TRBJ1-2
TGTGCCTGGAGTGAGCAGGGTATTGGCTATGGCTACACCTTC
CAWSEQGIGYGYTF
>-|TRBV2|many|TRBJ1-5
TGTGCCAGCAGGGGCACTCGGGGTAGCAATCAGCCCCAGCATTTT
CASRGTRGSNQPQHF
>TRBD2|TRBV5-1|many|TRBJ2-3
TGCGCCAGCAGCACACTAGCGGGGTCAGATACGCAGTATTTT
CASSTLAGSDTQYF
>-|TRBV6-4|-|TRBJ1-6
TGTGCCAGCAGTTACTCGAAGGGAGGCCCGTTTTCACCCCTCCACTTT
CASSYSKGGPFSPLHF
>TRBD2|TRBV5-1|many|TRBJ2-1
TGTGCCAGCAGCTTAGCGGGGGTATACAATGAGCAGTTCTTC
CASSLAGVYNEQFF
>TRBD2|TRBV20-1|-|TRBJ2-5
TGCAGTGCTAGAGACGTCCGCGGGGGACTTATCCAAGAGACCCAGTACTTC
CSARDVRGGLIQETQYF
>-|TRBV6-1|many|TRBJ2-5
TGTGCCAGCAGTGACACGGGACTGCCTGAAGAGACCCAGTACTTC
CASSDTGLPEETQYF
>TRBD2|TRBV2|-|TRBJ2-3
TGTGCCTGCCTAATAGCGGGGACGAGAGATACGCAGTATTTT
CACLIAGTRDTQYF
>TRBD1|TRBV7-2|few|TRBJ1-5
TGTGCCAGCAGCTTACGGACAGGGGGCATGCAGCCCCAGCATTTT
CASSLRTGGMQPQHF
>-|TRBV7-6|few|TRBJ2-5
TGTGCCAGCAGCTTAGCGTACCTCTACGAGACCCAGTACTTC
CASSLAYLYETQYF
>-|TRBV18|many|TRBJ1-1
TGTGCCAGCTCACCAGCGACGGTGAACACTGAAGCTTTCTTT
CASSPATVNTEAFF
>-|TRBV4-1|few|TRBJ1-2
TGCGCCAGCAGCCAAGGGTGGGGTCGGGACTATGGCTACACCTTC
CASSQGWGRDYGYTF
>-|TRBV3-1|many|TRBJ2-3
TGTGCCAGCAGCCGCTATGAGGGTACGCAGTATTTT
CASSRYEGTQYF
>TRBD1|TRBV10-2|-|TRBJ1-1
TGCGCCAGCAGTTCAGCAGGGGGCGGGGACACTGAAGCTTTCTTT
CASSSAGGGDTEAFF